Detailed here is one TCR beta chain. Antigen: not known. These data originate in a study of blood T cells in healthy people across ages. The study's findings and limits: Higher naive T cell percentage went strongly together with higher TCR beta diversity. Whereas aged donors had fewer naive CD4+ cells, long-lived donors had more of them and higher diversity.

Each donor had 8.5 to 10 milliliters of peripheral blood drawn. The J segment lost 4 bases and the V segment lost 3 bases, leaving 14 bases of the junction unmatched. The CDR3 covers 17 residues. The germline gives CDR1 DFQATT, CDR2 SNEGSKA (reference sequence). Next came a second PCR, run for roughly 6 to 11 cycles, which used a sample-barcoded 5' primer along with a J-beta primer mix. The yield of each sample was at least 2.5 million CDR3-containing paired-end reads. TCRdb passed the 5' RACE reads through MiXCR, listing each CDR3 protein once. The repertoire holds 730,000 or so distinct CDR3 sequences, with approximately 40% as singletons.

The source is a man older than 75 in good health. Sequenced: blood. The chain recombines TRBV20-1 with TRBJ1-5, with 8 bases identical to TRBD1. This CDR3 reads CSARGSGGYSGNQPQHF. The CDR3, as DNA: TGCAGTGCTAGGGGGTCAGGGGGCTATAGTGGAAATCAGCCCCAGCATTTT.